The next 5 T cell receptor beta chains were all read from a single sample in a study of shared clonotypes between healthy human individuals. Naivety among CD8 cells was defined by CD45RO negativity and positive CCR7 selection, thereby excluding terminally differentiated effector memory CD45RA+ cells. The data were produced by immunoSEQ multiplex PCR, yet TCRdb's version contains in-frame clones alone and is incomplete. The sample has around 2.1 million clones, just over 90% seen once. Sample: naive CD8+ T cells from PBMCs. The receptor set was obtained from a man aged 18 to 30 in good health. Some clones in this sample may be carry-over from other donors' samples.

V usage is TRBV2 and J usage is TRBJ1-2; D not resolved. The CDR3 spans 14 residues. The ends were cut back, 3 bases at V and 0 bases at J, with 8 bases in the middle. Looked up from germline, CDR1 is SNHLY and CDR2 is FYNNEI. The CDR3 protein is CASSEDGANYGYTF. For the CDR3, the DNA is TGTGCCAGCAGTGAGGACGGAGCTAACTATGGCTACACCTTC.

The chain links TRBV7-9 to TRBJ2-7; D ambiguous. The germline gives CDR1 SEHNR, CDR2 FQNEAQ (reference sequence). This CDR3 region has 12 residues. Trimming left V 8 bases short and J 2 bases short, with 10 bases between. DNA for the CDR3: TGTGCCAGCGCGGACGGTACCTACGAGCAGTACTTC. Protein product: CASADGTYEQYF.

This clone was recorded only once. The V gene is TRBV2, the J gene TRBJ1-2; D is uncertain. CDR3 length: 14 residues. V lost 6 bases, J lost 4 bases, and 15 bases lay in between. CDR1 is SNHLY and CDR2 is FYNNEI in the germline V gene. The DNA of the CDR3 is TGTGCCAGCAGCCAACGGTCGGGCGCCTATGGCTACACCTTC. Protein sequence: CASSQRSGAYGYTF.

This sequence joins TRBV7-3 and TRBJ2-3; 8 bases are a match to TRBD2. Unmatched junction bases numbered 6, after V lost 5 bases and J lost 2 bases. Germline values: CDR1 SGHTA, CDR2 FQGTGA. The length of the CDR3 is 15 residues. CDR3 in amino acids: CASSLPGGSTDTQYF. In DNA form, the CDR3 reads TGTGCCAGCAGCCTCCCGGGGGGGTCCACAGATACGCAGTATTTT.

The genes are TRBV4-1 and TRBJ2-7; D gene ambiguous. The ends were cut back, 1 base at V and 5 bases at J, with 9 bases in the middle. The germline V gene encodes CDR1 MGHRA and CDR2 YSYEKL. The CDR3 totals 13 residues. The CDR3 is CASSQVGFHEQYF. The CDR3 DNA follows: TGCGCCAGCAGCCAAGTGGGGTTCCACGAGCAGTACTTC.